The T cell receptor (beta chain) under discussion was sequenced for a study of T cells in localized non-small cell lung cancer. For this clone: Its antigen is still unknown.

Sequencing used immunoSEQ multiplex PCR; TCRdb keeps in-frame clones, though not all of them. The sample records just under 20,000 clones, 70% to 90% being singletons. General observations from the study: Uninvolved adjacent lung had higher T cell clonality than tumor and all other tissues. In adjacent lung, a median about 54 of the top 100 tumor clones were found. Higher adjacent-lung clonality was associated with shorter survival.

This sample comprised peripheral blood, obtained before any cancer treatment. The receptor's source is a man aged 40 to 70 with stage I lung adenocarcinoma.

The CDR3 sequence is CASSLVKEQFF. For the CDR3, the DNA is TGTGCCAGCAGCTTAGTCAAAGAGCAGTTCTTC. The rearrangement links TRBV13 to TRBJ2-1; unclear D gene. Trimming took 1 base from V and 10 from J, leaving 5 bases between them. The CDR3 extends over 11 amino acids. The germline CDR1 and CDR2 sequences are PRHDT and FYEKMQ (reference sequence).